These 22 T cell receptor beta chains share one sample of origin, sequenced in a study of Tregs in tolerant kidney transplant recipients. TCRdb's copy holds only in-frame clones and misses some; the assay was immunoSEQ multiplex PCR. The sample holds some 64,000 clones, under 98% seen once. The material was Tregs from blood, obtained before the transplant. The receptor set was obtained from a human donor who received a combined kidney and bone marrow transplant.

The chain joins TRBV27 to TRBJ1-5, with TRBD1 matching 7 bases. Germline V CDR1 and CDR2: MNHEY, SMNVEV (reference sequence). The CDR3 is 15 amino acids. The V gene end was trimmed by 3 bases and the J gene end by 2 bases; junction bases not matched to a gene: 4. As DNA, the CDR3 is TGTGCCAGCAGTTTTACAGGGGAGGGCAATCAGCCCCAGCATTTT. Protein: CASSFTGEGNQPQHF.

The V and J genes are TRBV11-2 and TRBJ2-1, with 7 bases matching TRBD2. Germline CDR1 is SGHAT and CDR2 is FQNNGV. CDR3 length equals 13 residues. Trimming cost V 5 bases and J 10 bases; bases outside gene matches: 8. The CDR3 loop is CASSRDYPKEQFF. CDR3 DNA sequence: TGTGCCAGCAGCAGGGACTACCCTAAGGAGCAGTTCTTC.

This chain joins TRBV7-2 and TRBJ2-2; D not certain. With 5 bases removed from V and 2 bases from J, the gap between germline ends came to 12 bases. Germline V gene sequence: CDR1 SGHTA, CDR2 FQGNSA. This CDR3 is 15 amino acids long. For the CDR3, the DNA is TGTGCCAGCAGCCCTACTACCAAAAACACCGGGGAGCTGTTTTTT. This translates into CASSPTTKNTGELFF.

This clone was detected only once. V gene TRBV4-1 combines with J gene TRBJ2-6, with 9 bases identical to TRBD1. Unmatched junction bases numbered 5, after V lost 1 base and J lost 1 base. The germline gives CDR1 MGHRA, CDR2 YSYEKL. This CDR3 is 18 amino acids long. This chain's CDR3 is CASSQVTGGASGANVLTF. CDR3 DNA sequence: TGCGCCAGCAGCCAAGTTACAGGGGGCGCGTCTGGGGCCAACGTCCTGACTTTC.

For the CDR3, the DNA is TGTGCCAGCTCACCCCAACAGGGTTCCTCTGGAAACACCATATATTTT. Protein sequence: CASSPQQGSSGNTIYF. The chain has TRBV18 and TRBJ1-3; D may be TRBD1 (6 bases). CDR3 length: 16 residues. From germline, CDR1 is KGHSH and CDR2 LQKENI. The V and J ends lost 3 bases and 0 bases respectively, with 12 bases between them.

The V call is TRBV7-6, the J call TRBJ2-1; 16 positions agree with TRBD2. Germline CDR1 is SGHVS and CDR2 is FNYEAQ. With 1 base clipped from V and 7 bases from J, the junction kept 4 bases outside the gene matches. The CDR3 spans 17 residues. DNA for the CDR3: TGTGCCAGCAGCTTAGTAGGGACTAGCGGGAGGGCGAATGAGCAGTTCTTC. It encodes CASSLVGTSGRANEQFF. Using reference TRBV7-6 and TRBJ2-1 for the parts outside the CDR3, the full variable domain is GAGVSQSPRYKVTKRGQDVALRCDPISGHVSLYWYRQALGQGPEFLTYFNYEAQQDKSGLPNDRFSAERPEGSISTLTIQRTEQRDSAMYRCASSLVGTSGRANEQFFGPGTRLTVL.

This rearrangement joins TRBV6-6 to TRBJ1-6, with 7 bases identical to TRBD1. This CDR3 region has 14 residues. Per the germline V gene, CDR1 is MNHNY and CDR2 is SVGAGI (reference sequence). V gave up 8 bases and J gave up 6 bases; unmatched junction bases: 7. CDR3 sequence: CASGVGQPNSPLHF. The CDR3 DNA sequence: TGTGCCAGCGGGGTGGGACAGCCTAATTCACCCCTCCACTTT.

The chain uses TRBV7-2 and TRBJ1-2, with D perhaps matching TRBD1 (5 bases). V dropped 5 bases and J dropped 4 bases, with 17 bases sitting between them. CDR1 is SGHTA and CDR2 is FQGNSA in the germline V gene. The CDR3 has 15 amino acids. The CDR3 is CASSPLARGGYGYTF. CDR3 nucleotides: TGTGCCAGCAGCCCGTTGGCCCGCGGGGGCTATGGCTACACCTTC.

The chain uses TRBV29-1 and TRBJ2-3; 8 bases map to TRBD2. The CDR3 is 14 amino acids. From germline, CDR1 is SQVTM and CDR2 ANQGSEA. Trimming took 3 bases from V and 4 from J; bases not matched to a gene: 6. The CDR3, as DNA: TGCAGCGTTGATGCGGGAGGCCTAGCAGATACGCAGTATTTT. Its protein product is CSVDAGGLADTQYF.

The chain carries TRBV28 and TRBJ2-7, with TRBD1 as a possible D gene (6 bases). V gave up 6 bases and J gave up 4 bases, with 10 bases separating them. Looked up from germline, CDR1 is MDHEN and CDR2 is SYDVKM. The CDR3 extends over 12 amino acids. The CDR3: CASRAGAYEQYF. CDR3 bases: TGTGCCAGCAGGGCAGGGGCTTACGAGCAGTACTTC.

The chain couples TRBV10-3 to TRBJ1-1; TRBD1 matches 7 bases. The J segment lost 1 base and the V segment lost 2 bases, leaving 4 bases of the junction unmatched. The length of the CDR3 is 15 residues. Per germline, CDR1 ENHRY and CDR2 SYGVKD. CDR3 residues: CAISEPNRGNTEAFF. As DNA, the CDR3 is TGTGCCATCAGTGAGCCAAACAGGGGGAACACTGAAGCTTTCTTT.

This chain connects TRBV19 to TRBJ1-2, with 9 bases matching TRBD1. CDR1 LNHDA and CDR2 SQIVND come from the germline V gene (reference sequence). CDR3 length equals 14 residues. The V segment lost 6 bases and the J segment 5 bases; nucleotides outside the gene matches: 7. The CDR3 nucleotides read TGTGCCAGTAGCCCCAGGGGACAGGGATATGGCTACACCTTC. Its translation: CASSPRGQGYGYTF.

The V gene is TRBV5-5, the J gene TRBJ2-7, with 9 positions matching TRBD2. V lost 2 bases, J lost 4 bases, and 10 bases stayed unmatched. Germline loops: CDR1 SGHKS, CDR2 YYEKEE (reference sequence). The CDR3 length is 16 residues. The CDR3 DNA is TGTGCCAGCAGCTTCGGCGGGAGGGCCCTCAAGTACGAGCAGTACTTC. It specifies CASSFGGRALKYEQYF.

CDR3 protein: CASSQTPGTVNEKLFF. In DNA form, the CDR3 reads TGCGCCAGCAGCCAAACCCCCGGGACAGTTAATGAAAAACTGTTTTTT. The chain couples TRBV4-3 to TRBJ1-4, with 7 bases fitting TRBD1. There are 16 residues in the CDR3. The germline CDR1 and CDR2 sequences are LGHNA and YSLEER. V lost 2 bases and J lost 4; bases outside the gene matches: 7.

The CDR3 here is CAWREGPVVTDTQYF. As DNA, the CDR3 is TGTGCCTGGAGGGAGGGCCCCGTGGTCACAGATACGCAGTATTTT. V is TRBV30 and J is TRBJ2-3; TRBD2 is a possible D gene (6 bases). Between the trimmed V and J ends, which lost 3 bases and 2 bases, there was a span of 15 bases. The CDR3 has 15 residues. Germline V gene data show CDR1 as GTSNPN and CDR2 as SVGIG (reference sequence).

The chain combines TRBV6-4 with TRBJ1-1; no definite D call. CDR1 MRHNA and CDR2 SNTAGT come from the germline V gene. The ends were cut back, 8 bases at V and 6 bases at J, with 13 bases in the middle. This CDR3 region has 12 residues. CDR3: CASPWPPPEAFF. CDR3 coding DNA: TGTGCCAGCCCATGGCCGCCCCCTGAAGCTTTCTTT.

This chain uses TRBV7-3 with TRBJ2-3; 7 positions match TRBD2. J lost 3 bases, V lost 5 bases, and 5 bases had no gene match. The CDR3 is 14 residues long. Germline V CDR1 and CDR2: SGHTA, FQGTGA. In DNA form, the CDR3 reads TGTGCCAGCAGCAAAGCGGGGCCTACAGATACGCAGTATTTT. It specifies CASSKAGPTDTQYF.

V is TRBV4-2 and J is TRBJ2-7; 7 bases map to TRBD1. V was pared by 0 bases and J by 4 bases, with 15 bases of the junction left unmatched. The germline V gene encodes CDR1 LGHNA and CDR2 YNFKEQ. The length of the CDR3 is 18 residues. The CDR3 region has the DNA TGTGCCAGCAGCCAAGATTATCGGCGCACAGGGGCCGGTTACGAGCAGTACTTC. Its protein is CASSQDYRRTGAGYEQYF.

V and J are TRBV11-3 and TRBJ1-2, with a tentative D call TRBD1 (6 bases). CDR1 is SGHNT, CDR2 YENEEA, per germline. The CDR3 is 14 amino acids. V lost 4 bases to trimming and J lost 4 bases, with 13 bases between them. The CDR3 nucleotides read TGTGCCAGCAGCTCGCAGGGGCTTTTCTATGGCTACACCTTC. As protein: CASSSQGLFYGYTF.

The rearrangement joins TRBV18 to TRBJ2-7; the match to TRBD2 covers 8 bases. The CDR3 totals 14 residues. The germline V gene has CDR1 KGHSH and CDR2 LQKENI. V was clipped by 3 bases and J by 3 bases; unmatched bases: 4. The CDR3 DNA follows: TGTGCCAGCTCACCGGCGGGAGGCAGCTACGAGCAGTACTTC. It specifies CASSPAGGSYEQYF.

This clone showed up just once. The CDR3 coding sequence is TGTGCCAGCAGCATCAGGGTTAAGTCTGCAAGTCAACCCCAGCATTTT. This codes for CASSIRVKSASQPQHF. The chain is built from TRBV12-1 and TRBJ1-5; the table calls TRBD1, which could not be checked here. TRBV12-1 is tagged as a pseudogene. The CDR3 loop spans 16 amino acids.

The rearrangement links TRBV7-2 to TRBJ2-4; D call uncertain. Trimming shortened V by 4 bases and J by 8 bases, and 12 bases separated the two germline ends. CDR1 is SGHTA, CDR2 FQGNSA, per germline. There are 13 residues in the CDR3. The CDR3 coding sequence is TGTGCCAGCAGCTCGCAGTCTAGAGACATTCAGTACTTC. Protein sequence: CASSSQSRDIQYF.